Shown below are 30 T cell receptor beta chains from a single sample sequenced in a study of cytomegalovirus exposure and HLA in healthy donors. The method was immunoSEQ multiplex PCR; TCRdb's version includes in-frame clones alone and lacks a portion of them. The sample records almost 200,000 clones, about 81% being singletons. The sequencing input was PBMCs. These TCRs come from a woman aged 30 to 39 in good health and CMV-seronegative.

The chain employs TRBV5-1 and TRBJ1-1; 7 positions match TRBD1. The germline V gene has CDR1 SGHRS and CDR2 YFSETQ. This CDR3 has 14 amino acids. V was clipped by 3 bases and J by 5 bases; unmatched bases: 7. CDR3 amino acids: CASSSGQAGTEAFF. The CDR3 bases are TGCGCCAGCAGCTCTGGACAGGCTGGAACTGAAGCTTTCTTT. The full variable domain, completed using reference TRBV5-1 and TRBJ1-1, is KAGVTQTPRYLIKTRGQQVTLSCSPISGHRSVSWYQQTPGQGLQFLFEYFSETQRNKGNFPGRFSGRQFSNSRSEMNVSTLELGDSALYLCASSSGQAGTEAFFGQGTRLTVV.

V is TRBV5-4 and J is TRBJ2-7; 9 nucleotides agree with TRBD1. Germline V lookup: CDR1 SGHNT, CDR2 YYREEE (reference sequence). Losses at the gene ends were 2 bases for V and 7 bases for J; bases not matched to a gene: 10. This CDR3 region has 15 residues. The CDR3, as DNA: TGTGCCAGCAGCTTTATCGGGACAGGGCTCGGAGAGCAGTACTTC. It specifies CASSFIGTGLGEQYF.

The chain joins TRBV4-1 to TRBJ1-1, with TRBD1 identical over 8 bases. The ends lost 5 bases at V and 4 bases at J; junction bases unmatched: 30. The CDR3 loop spans 22 amino acids. Germline V gene lookup returns CDR1 MGHRA and CDR2 YSYEKL. CDR3 in amino acids: CASSLGQVKSFERKGVSTEAFF. The DNA for the CDR3 is TGCGCCAGCAGCTTGGGACAGGTAAAAAGTTTCGAGAGAAAAGGTGTGTCCACTGAAGCTTTCTTT.

This clone occurred once. This rearrangement joins TRBV27 to TRBJ2-1; weak D call: TRBD2 (5 bases). The CDR3 consists of 12 residues. CDR1 MNHEY and CDR2 SMNVEV come from the germline V gene (reference sequence). V lost 6 bases and J 6 bases, leaving 9 bases between the germline ends. In nucleotides, the CDR3 is TGTGCCAGCAGACGCGCGGGCAATGAGCAGTTCTTC. Residues: CASRRAGNEQFF.

V is TRBV18 and J is TRBJ2-7; the match to TRBD2 covers 7 bases. Looked up from germline, CDR1 is KGHSH and CDR2 is LQKENI. The CDR3 extends over 12 amino acids. Trimming at V came to 4 bases and at J to 6 bases, leaving 3 bases not matched to a gene. The CDR3 sequence is CASSRGGIEQYF. DNA for the CDR3: TGTGCCAGCTCACGCGGGGGAATCGAGCAGTACTTC.

The V call is TRBV7-9, the J call TRBJ2-3; D remains unclear. Trimming removed 1 base from V and 6 bases from J, with 8 bases in between. There are 13 residues in the CDR3. The germline gives CDR1 SEHNR, CDR2 FQNEAQ (reference sequence). Here the CDR3 DNA reads TGTGCCAGCAGCTTAGTGCGCCTCGATACGCAGTATTTT. Residues: CASSLVRLDTQYF.

The chain is built from TRBV18 and TRBJ2-7, with D perhaps TRBD1 (6 bases). Per germline, CDR1 KGHSH and CDR2 LQKENI. Trimming took off 2 bases at V and 5 bases at J, with 13 bases between the two ends. CDR3 length equals 14 residues. CDR3 DNA sequence: TGTGCCAGCTCACCAGTAGGGGGAGTGAACGAGCAGTACTTC. Its protein product is CASSPVGGVNEQYF.

This sequence joins TRBV28 and TRBJ1-2; the D gene is possibly TRBD1 (5 bases). The V and J ends lost 1 base and 8 bases respectively, with 8 bases between them. The CDR3 length is 12 residues. Germline V lookup: CDR1 MDHEN, CDR2 SYDVKM. The CDR3 coding sequence is TGTGCCAGCAGTTTATCTACAGGAGGCTACACCTTC. Its translation: CASSLSTGGYTF.

This clone occurred once. The chain uses TRBV2 and TRBJ1-6, with TRBD1 identical over 12 bases. The CDR3 contains 19 residues. With V trimmed by 7 bases and J by 2 bases, 12 bases remained unmatched. Germline loops: CDR1 SNHLY, CDR2 FYNNEI. This CDR3 is CASTSSSRDRGPYNSPLHF. The CDR3 DNA is TGTGCCAGCACTTCCTCGTCCCGGGACAGGGGGCCCTATAATTCACCCCTCCACTTT. Complete variable domain (other parts from reference TRBV2 and TRBJ1-6): EPEVTQTPSHQVTQMGQEVILRCVPISNHLYFYWYRQILGQKVEFLVSFYNNEISEKSEIFDDQFSVERPDGSNFTLKIRSTKLEDSAMYFCASTSSSRDRGPYNSPLHFGNGTRLTVT.

V usage is TRBV19 and J usage is TRBJ2-2; 11 bases are shared with TRBD2. CDR1 and CDR2 (germline): LNHDA, SQIVND (reference sequence). The CDR3 length is 14 residues. V dropped 10 bases and J dropped 7; count of bases not matched to a gene: 8. As DNA, the CDR3 is TGTGCCACCGGGACTAGCGGAGACCACGGGGAGCTGTTTTTT. This translates into CATGTSGDHGELFF.

The chain joins TRBV30 to TRBJ2-1; tentative D call: TRBD2 (5 bases). Trimming removed 2 bases at V and 7 bases at J, with 21 bases between. This CDR3 contains 16 residues. Germline CDR1 reads GTSNPN; CDR2 reads SVGIG (reference sequence). CDR3 nucleotides: TGTGCCTGGAGTTTCGGACGAAGCGGTCTGTTTAATGAGCAGTTCTTC. Translated: CAWSFGRSGLFNEQFF.

The chain carries TRBV28 and TRBJ2-7, with a tentative D call TRBD1 (6 bases). V lost 6 bases, J lost 4 bases, and 13 bases lay in between. CDR3 length: 13 amino acids. In germline, CDR1 is MDHEN, CDR2 SYDVKM. Here the CDR3 DNA reads TGTGCCAGCAGCTCCGGGACACTTTACGAGCAGTACTTC. It is translated as CASSSGTLYEQYF.

V is TRBV2 and J is TRBJ1-2, with 9 bases aligning to TRBD1. V gave up 8 bases and J gave up 4 bases; unmatched junction bases: 8. The CDR3 is 14 amino acids. The V gene's germline CDR1 is SNHLY and CDR2 FYNNEI. CDR3 in DNA: TGTGCCAGCCACCTCGGACAGGGGATCTATGGCTACACCTTC. Translating it yields CASHLGQGIYGYTF.

The chain uses TRBV6-5 and TRBJ1-3; D is undetermined. This CDR3 contains 14 residues. Per the germline V gene, CDR1 is MNHEY and CDR2 is SVGAGI. V gave up 7 bases and J gave up 4 bases, with 14 bases separating them. CDR3: CASNTGKAGNTIYF. Written as DNA, the CDR3 is TGTGCCAGCAACACCGGGAAAGCCGGAAACACCATATATTTT.

The chain couples TRBV11-2 to TRBJ2-2, with a tentative D call TRBD1 (6 bases). The V end lost 5 bases, the J end lost 7 bases, and 23 bases lay between the germline ends. The CDR3 length is 17 residues. Looked up from germline, CDR1 is SGHAT and CDR2 is FQNNGV. The CDR3 sequence: CASSTLRPGEIGGELFF. CDR3 DNA sequence: TGTGCCAGCAGCACCCTGCGGCCAGGGGAAATCGGCGGGGAGCTGTTTTTT.

This clone turned up a few times. The rearrangement joins TRBV10-3 to TRBJ1-4; no clear D. This CDR3 has 10 residues. Germline V gene data show CDR1 as ENHRY and CDR2 as SYGVKD. Trimming pared 10 bases from V and 4 bases from J, leaving 4 bases between. The CDR3 is CATRNEKLFF. The CDR3 bases are TGTGCCACTCGTAATGAAAAACTGTTTTTT.

The CDR3 sequence is CASVQGGPPDTQYF. CDR3 DNA: TGTGCCAGCGTTCAGGGGGGCCCCCCAGATACGCAGTATTTT. This rearrangement joins TRBV2 to TRBJ2-3, with D possibly matching TRBD1 (7 bases). The ends were cut back, 8 bases at V and 4 bases at J, with 16 bases in the middle. Germline-derived CDR1 and CDR2 are SNHLY and FYNNEI. CDR3 length: 14 residues.

V and J are TRBV5-1 and TRBJ2-7, with 9 bases identical to TRBD1. Per the germline V gene, CDR1 is SGHRS and CDR2 is YFSETQ. This CDR3 is 15 amino acids long. V lost 0 bases and J lost 0; bases outside the gene matches: 1. CDR3 in DNA: TGCGCCAGCAGCTTGGGACAGGGGGGCTCCTACGAGCAGTACTTC. As protein: CASSLGQGGSYEQYF.

V is TRBV4-1 and J is TRBJ2-5; 11 bases map to TRBD2. V lost 3 bases to trimming and J lost 1 base; unmatched junction nucleotides: 4. This CDR3 has 16 residues. CDR1 MGHRA and CDR2 YSYEKL come from the germline V gene. The CDR3 protein is CASSHIAGGVQETQYF. CDR3 sequence (DNA): TGCGCCAGCAGCCACATAGCGGGAGGGGTCCAAGAGACCCAGTACTTC.

The V gene is TRBV28, the J gene TRBJ1-3, with a tentative D call TRBD1 (5 bases). This CDR3 has 12 amino acids. V lost 6 bases, J lost 4 bases, and 7 bases lay in between. The V gene's germline CDR1 is MDHEN and CDR2 SYDVKM. CDR3: CASSRTGNTIYF. In DNA form, the CDR3 reads TGTGCCAGCAGCCGGACAGGAAACACCATATATTTT. The variable domain in full, completed from reference TRBV28 and TRBJ1-3, reads DVKVTQSSRYLVKRTGEKVFLECVQDMDHENMFWYRQDPGLGLRLIYFSYDVKMKEKGDIPEGYSVSREKKERFSLILESASTNQTSMYLCASSRTGNTIYFGEGSWLTVV.

The chain links TRBV4-1 to TRBJ2-5; D is uncertain. CDR1 and CDR2 from the germline V gene are MGHRA and YSYEKL. The CDR3 extends over 13 amino acids. The germline V and J ends were trimmed by 1 base and 4 bases, with 7 bases remaining between them. The CDR3 DNA reads TGCGCCAGCAGCCAAGCGAGCTCAGAGACCCAGTACTTC. It specifies CASSQASSETQYF.

The chain recombines TRBV6-5 with TRBJ2-7, with 10 bases lining up with TRBD2. Germline CDR1 MNHEY, CDR2 SVGAGI. The J segment lost 5 bases and the V segment lost 0 bases, leaving 4 bases of the junction unmatched. The CDR3 contains 15 residues. The CDR3 sequence is CASSYSASGGNEQYF. As DNA, the CDR3 is TGTGCCAGCAGTTACTCGGCTAGCGGGGGCAACGAGCAGTACTTC.

The chain uses TRBV21-1 and TRBJ2-7; the table's D call TRBD1 went unverified against the DNA. TRBV21-1 is termed a pseudogene. The CDR3 has 13 residues. CDR3 sequence: CASSKDKTYEQYF. The CDR3 DNA is TGTGCCAGCAGCAAAGACAAAACCTACGAGCAGTACTTC.

This clone was seen a single time. The chain joins TRBV2 to TRBJ2-7; 11 nucleotides align to TRBD1. The CDR3 runs to 14 residues. Germline CDR1 is SNHLY and CDR2 is FYNNEI. The V gene end was trimmed by 7 bases and the J gene end by 5 bases; junction bases not matched to a gene: 7. CDR3 residues: CASTGGTGGHEQYF. Here the CDR3 DNA reads TGTGCCAGCACCGGCGGGACAGGGGGGCACGAGCAGTACTTC.

This CDR3 is CASSLAGPGGYTF. Written as DNA, the CDR3 is TGTGCCAGCAGCTTAGCAGGGCCGGGGGGCTACACCTTC. The chain employs TRBV7-2 and TRBJ1-2, with unresolved D. The germline gives CDR1 SGHTA, CDR2 FQGNSA. The V gene lost 0 bases and the J gene lost 8 bases, with 10 bases spanning the gap. The CDR3 sequence is 13 residues long.

CDR3 sequence (DNA): TGTGCCAGTCTAGCGGGAGGGCTCCTGGACGAGCAGTACTTC. It translates to CASLAGGLLDEQYF. This chain connects TRBV6-1 to TRBJ2-7, with TRBD2 matching over 12 bases. Germline V lookup: CDR1 MNHNS, CDR2 SASEGT. The V gene end was trimmed by 9 bases and the J gene end by 5 bases; junction bases not matched to a gene: 8. This CDR3 has 14 residues.

The chain employs TRBV6-5 and TRBJ2-1, with D possibly matching TRBD1 (5 bases). V was pared by 5 bases and J by 4 bases, with 12 bases between. The CDR3 sequence is 14 residues long. From germline, CDR1 is MNHEY and CDR2 SVGAGI. As DNA, the CDR3 is TGTGCCAGCAGTAAAAGGGGTGGTTACAATGAGCAGTTCTTC. It is translated as CASSKRGGYNEQFF.

The V and J genes are TRBV5-1 and TRBJ1-1, with TRBD1 as a possible D gene (6 bases). This CDR3 is built from 15 residues. V was clipped by 3 bases and J by 4 bases, with 16 bases between them. Per germline, CDR1 SGHRS and CDR2 YFSETQ. The CDR3 DNA reads TGCGCCAGCAGCTCAATACATAAAGGGGGCACTGAAGCTTTCTTT. This codes for CASSSIHKGGTEAFF.

The J gene is TRBJ1-3, the V gene TRBV4-1; 7 bases are a match to TRBD1. Germline V CDR1 and CDR2: MGHRA, YSYEKL. The CDR3 loop spans 15 amino acids. The ends lost 4 bases at V and 1 base at J; junction bases unmatched: 4. CDR3 sequence reads: CASSRTGESGNTIYF. The CDR3, as DNA: TGCGCCAGCAGCCGCACAGGGGAATCTGGAAACACCATATATTTT.

This clone has just one count. The V call is TRBV5-1, the J call TRBJ1-4; D is possibly TRBD1 (5 bases). CDR3 length equals 14 residues. V gave up 4 bases and J gave up 2 bases, with 9 bases separating them. Germline V CDR1 and CDR2: SGHRS, YFSETQ. The CDR3, as DNA: TGCGCCAGCAGCAGACAGAGGACTAATGAAAAACTGTTTTTT. Its protein product is CASSRQRTNEKLFF.